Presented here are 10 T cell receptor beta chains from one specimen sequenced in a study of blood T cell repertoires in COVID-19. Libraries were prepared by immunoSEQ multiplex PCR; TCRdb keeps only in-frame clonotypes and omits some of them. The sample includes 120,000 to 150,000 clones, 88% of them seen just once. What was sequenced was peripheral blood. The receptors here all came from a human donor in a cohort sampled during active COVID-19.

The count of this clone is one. The CDR3 DNA sequence: TGTGCCAGCTTGAATTCACCGGGACAGGACTCCTACGAGCAGTACTTC. It yields the protein CASLNSPGQDSYEQYF. This chain joins TRBV28 and TRBJ2-7, with TRBD1 matching 8 bases. Germline-derived CDR1 and CDR2 are MDHEN and SYDVKM. The CDR3 extends over 16 amino acids. Germline trimming cut 8 bases from V and 0 bases from J; bases unmatched to any gene: 12. Based on the CDR3 plus reference TRBV28 and TRBJ2-7, the full variable domain is DVKVTQSSRYLVKRTGEKVFLECVQDMDHENMFWYRQDPGLGLRLIYFSYDVKMKEKGDIPEGYSVSREKKERFSLILESASTNQTSMYLCASLNSPGQDSYEQYFGPGTRLTVT.

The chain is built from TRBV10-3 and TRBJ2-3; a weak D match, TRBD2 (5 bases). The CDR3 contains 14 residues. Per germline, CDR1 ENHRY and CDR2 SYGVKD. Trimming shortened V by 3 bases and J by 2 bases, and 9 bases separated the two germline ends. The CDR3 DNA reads TGTGCCATCAGTGAACTCGGGAACACAGATACGCAGTATTTT. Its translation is CAISELGNTDTQYF.

CDR3 protein: CASSPGQGADEQFF. In DNA, the CDR3 is TGTGCCAGCAGCCCGGGACAGGGAGCGGATGAGCAGTTCTTC. V gene TRBV6-4 combines with J gene TRBJ2-1, with TRBD1 matching 9 bases. The germline CDR1 and CDR2 sequences are MRHNA and SNTAGT. There are 14 residues in the CDR3. V shed 6 bases, J shed 8 bases, and the junction held 8 bases outside the gene matches.

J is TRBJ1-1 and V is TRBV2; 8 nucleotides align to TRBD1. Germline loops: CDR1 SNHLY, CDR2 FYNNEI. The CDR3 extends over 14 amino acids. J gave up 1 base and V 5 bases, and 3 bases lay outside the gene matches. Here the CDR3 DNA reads TGTGCCAGCAGTCCCGGGACAGGGAACACTGAAGCTTTCTTT. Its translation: CASSPGTGNTEAFF.

CDR3 sequence: CASSPTRDTGTDTQYF. The CDR3 bases are TGCGCCAGCAGTCCGACCCGGGACACGGGAACAGATACGCAGTATTTT. This chain uses TRBV10-2 with TRBJ2-3, with D perhaps TRBD1 (6 bases). Per germline, CDR1 WSHSY and CDR2 SAAADI. The CDR3 has 16 residues. With 5 bases removed from V and 3 bases from J, the gap between germline ends came to 18 bases.

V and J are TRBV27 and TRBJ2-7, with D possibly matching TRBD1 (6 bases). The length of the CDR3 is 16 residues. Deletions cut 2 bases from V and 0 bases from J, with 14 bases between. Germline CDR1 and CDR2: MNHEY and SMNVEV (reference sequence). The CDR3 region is CASSLQGTESSYEQYF. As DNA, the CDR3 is TGTGCCAGCAGTTTACAGGGGACGGAAAGCTCCTACGAGCAGTACTTC.

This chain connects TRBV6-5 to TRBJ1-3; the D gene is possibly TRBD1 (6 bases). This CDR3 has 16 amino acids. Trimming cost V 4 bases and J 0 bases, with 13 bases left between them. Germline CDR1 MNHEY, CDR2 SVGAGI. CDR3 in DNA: TGTGCCAGCAGTTCTCCGACAGGAAGCTCTGGAAACACCATATATTTT. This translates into CASSSPTGSSGNTIYF.

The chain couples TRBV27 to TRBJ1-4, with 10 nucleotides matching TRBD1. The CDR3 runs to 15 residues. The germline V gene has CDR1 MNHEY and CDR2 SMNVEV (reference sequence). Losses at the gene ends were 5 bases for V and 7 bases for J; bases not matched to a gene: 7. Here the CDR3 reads CASSLGDRGSEKLFF. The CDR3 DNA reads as TGTGCCAGCAGTCTAGGGGACAGGGGCAGTGAAAAACTGTTTTTT.

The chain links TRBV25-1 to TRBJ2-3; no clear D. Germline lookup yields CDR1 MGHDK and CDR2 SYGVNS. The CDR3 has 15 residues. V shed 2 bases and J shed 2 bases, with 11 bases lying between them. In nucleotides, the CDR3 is TGTGCCAGCAGTGAAACTTCCTTTGACACAGATACGCAGTATTTT. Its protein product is CASSETSFDTDTQYF. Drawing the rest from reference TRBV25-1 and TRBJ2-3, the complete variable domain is EADIYQTPRYLVIGTGKKITLECSQTMGHDKMYWYQQDPGMELHLIHYSYGVNSTEKGDLSSESTVSRIRTEHFPLTLESARPSHTSQYLCASSETSFDTDTQYFGPGTRLTVL.

CDR3: CASRSGGDQPQHF. The CDR3 DNA reads as TGTGCCAGCAGGTCAGGGGGCGATCAGCCCCAGCATTTT. The genes are TRBV12-3 or TRBV12-4 and TRBJ1-5, with 8 bases identical to TRBD1. J was trimmed by 5 bases and V by 6 bases; bases with no gene match: 3. The CDR3 runs to 13 residues.